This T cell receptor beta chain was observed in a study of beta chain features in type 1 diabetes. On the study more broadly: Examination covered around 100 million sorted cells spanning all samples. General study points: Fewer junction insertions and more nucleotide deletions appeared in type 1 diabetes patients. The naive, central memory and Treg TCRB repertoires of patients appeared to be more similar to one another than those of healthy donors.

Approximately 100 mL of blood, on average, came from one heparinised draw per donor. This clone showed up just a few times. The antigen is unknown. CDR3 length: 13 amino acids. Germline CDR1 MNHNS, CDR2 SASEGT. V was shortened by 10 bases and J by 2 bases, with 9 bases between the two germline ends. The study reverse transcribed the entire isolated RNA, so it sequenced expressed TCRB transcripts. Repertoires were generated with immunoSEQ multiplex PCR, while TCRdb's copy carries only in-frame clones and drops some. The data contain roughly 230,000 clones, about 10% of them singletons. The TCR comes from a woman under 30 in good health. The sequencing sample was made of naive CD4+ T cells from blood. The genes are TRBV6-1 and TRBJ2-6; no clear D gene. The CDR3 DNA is TGTGCCATTGGCCACCCTGGGGCCAACGTCCTGACTTTC. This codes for CAIGHPGANVLTF.